These 25 T cell receptor beta chains were all obtained from the same sample, sequenced in a study of control samples from healthy donors and cancer patients. Measured with immunoSEQ multiplex PCR; TCRdb has only the in-frame clones, and not every one. Its listing shows some 180,000 clones. The sequenced material came from blood. Receptor source: a woman in her twenties or thirties in good health.

J is TRBJ2-3 and V is TRBV4-3; weak D call: TRBD1 (6 bases). The CDR3 is made up of 20 amino acids. Trimming removed 5 bases at V and 0 bases at J, with 27 bases between. CDR1 LGHNA and CDR2 YSLEER come from the germline V gene. The CDR3 DNA is TGCGCCAGCAGCAACCTTCCTGGGGGCCGGACCCGGGCTAGCACAGATACGCAGTATTTT. It is translated as CASSNLPGGRTRASTDTQYF.

The rearrangement links TRBV10-2 to TRBJ2-5; the match to TRBD1 covers 7 bases. The CDR3 length is 13 residues. V lost 6 bases and J lost 4; bases outside the gene matches: 5. Germline CDR1 WSHSY, CDR2 SAAADI. The CDR3 DNA reads as TGCGCCAGCAGCTTAACAGGGGTAGAGACCCAGTACTTC. Translating gives CASSLTGVETQYF.

The V and J genes are TRBV28 and TRBJ1-5; D is ambiguous. Trimming took 4 bases from V and 0 from J, leaving 4 bases between them. Germline lookup yields CDR1 MDHEN and CDR2 SYDVKM. This CDR3 has 13 amino acids. The CDR3 protein is CASSSVSNQPQHF. The CDR3 coding sequence is TGTGCCAGCAGTTCAGTTAGCAATCAGCCCCAGCATTTT.

This chain joins TRBV6-1 and TRBJ1-5; D is undetermined. The CDR3 length is 15 residues. V gave up 0 bases and J gave up 3 bases, with 9 bases separating them. Germline V lookup: CDR1 MNHNS, CDR2 SASEGT. DNA of the CDR3: TGTGCCAGCAGTGAAGCGGGTGCCAACAATCAGCCCCAGCATTTT. Translated: CASSEAGANNQPQHF.

The chain joins TRBV7-2 to TRBJ1-2; D is possibly TRBD1 (5 bases). The CDR3 has 14 residues. Germline assignment: CDR1 SGHTA and CDR2 FQGNSA. Trimming removed 2 bases from V and 3 bases from J, with 10 bases in between. CDR3 nucleotides: TGTGCCAGCAGCTTACAGGGCGTCTACTATGGCTACACCTTC. It codes for CASSLQGVYYGYTF.

V gene TRBV5-1 combines with J gene TRBJ1-3; weak D call: TRBD1 (6 bases). The CDR3 is 16 amino acids. Germline CDR1 is SGHRS and CDR2 is YFSETQ. V lost 1 base and J 4 bases, leaving 15 bases between the germline ends. The CDR3 region has the DNA TGCGCCAGCAGCTTGCGGCAGGGGCGCTACGGAAACACCATATATTTT. Residues: CASSLRQGRYGNTIYF.

This chain joins TRBV7-3 and TRBJ2-1; 9 nucleotides match TRBD2. V was clipped by 1 base and J by 8 bases; unmatched bases: 3. This CDR3 has 14 residues. CDR1 and CDR2 (germline): SGHTA, FQGTGA. This CDR3 is CASSLSGGADEQFF. The CDR3 DNA reads TGTGCCAGCAGCTTAAGCGGGGGGGCAGATGAGCAGTTCTTC.

The genes are TRBV5-8 and TRBJ1-2; D call uncertain. The germline V gene encodes CDR1 SGHTS and CDR2 YDEGEE. Trimming shortened V by 2 bases and J by 5 bases, and 7 bases separated the two germline ends. CDR3 length: 12 amino acids. The CDR3 loop is CASSFRGYGYTF. The CDR3 DNA is TGTGCCAGCAGCTTTCGGGGATATGGCTACACCTTC.

The rearrangement links TRBV5-6 to TRBJ1-6; 9 bases agree with TRBD1. This CDR3 region has 13 residues. Germline trimming cut 4 bases from V and 14 bases from J; bases unmatched to any gene: 7. Germline CDR1 reads SGHDT; CDR2 reads YYEEEE. CDR3 coding DNA: TGTGCCAGCAGCAGGGGACAGGGTTTGGCCCTCCACTTT. Translating it yields CASSRGQGLALHF.

This sequence joins TRBV10-3 and TRBJ2-3; D ambiguous. With 5 bases removed from V and 5 bases from J, the gap between germline ends came to 11 bases. The CDR3 contains 13 residues. CDR1 ENHRY and CDR2 SYGVKD come from the germline V gene. CDR3 sequence reads: CAISSNTKDTQYF. The DNA of the CDR3 is TGTGCCATCAGTAGCAACACGAAAGATACGCAGTATTTT.

The chain is built from TRBV2 and TRBJ1-6; TRBD1 matches at 8 bases. CDR3 length: 15 amino acids. V lost 7 bases and J lost 6; bases outside the gene matches: 8. Germline CDR1 and CDR2: SNHLY and FYNNEI. The DNA of the CDR3 is TGTGCCAGCATTTCGCAGGGGGCAGTTAATTCACCCCTCCACTTT. Encoded protein: CASISQGAVNSPLHF.

The V call is TRBV5-1, the J call TRBJ2-2; D gene uncertain. Deletions cut 2 bases from V and 4 bases from J, with 6 bases between. Germline loops: CDR1 SGHRS, CDR2 YFSETQ. This CDR3 contains 13 residues. The CDR3 DNA reads as TGCGCCAGCAGCTTAGCTTTCACCGGGGAGCTGTTTTTT. Encoded protein: CASSLAFTGELFF.

J is TRBJ1-1 and V is TRBV24-1, with 7 bases lining up with TRBD1. Germline V gene lookup returns CDR1 KGHDR and CDR2 SFDVKD. V gave up 2 bases and J gave up 4 bases; unmatched junction bases: 3. This CDR3 has 14 amino acids. CDR3 sequence reads: CATSDSRQGTEAFF. As DNA, the CDR3 is TGTGCCACCAGTGATTCACGACAGGGCACTGAAGCTTTCTTT.

CDR3 residues: CASSLVSSLRKYNEQFF. The CDR3, as DNA: TGTGCCAGCAGCTTGGTTAGCTCCTTAAGGAAGTACAATGAGCAGTTCTTC. The genes are TRBV5-4 and TRBJ2-1; D is unresolved. Germline V lookup: CDR1 SGHNT, CDR2 YYREEE (reference sequence). The CDR3 consists of 17 residues. Deletions cut 0 bases from V and 4 bases from J, with 17 bases between.

The chain combines TRBV7-6 with TRBJ1-1; D is possibly TRBD1 (5 bases). The germline CDR1 and CDR2 sequences are SGHVS and FNYEAQ. The CDR3 length is 15 residues. Trimming took 1 base from V and 5 from J, leaving 14 bases between them. CDR3 protein: CASSLGSRGVTEAFF. The CDR3 coding sequence is TGTGCCAGCAGCTTAGGTTCGCGGGGGGTAACTGAAGCTTTCTTT.

V gene TRBV5-1 combines with J gene TRBJ1-1; 9 bases agree with TRBD1. Trimming removed 3 bases from V and 5 bases from J; junction bases left unmatched: 8. This CDR3 is built from 15 residues. Germline lookup yields CDR1 SGHRS and CDR2 YFSETQ. The CDR3 spells CASSSSTGGGTEAFF. CDR3 bases: TGCGCCAGCAGCTCCTCGACAGGGGGTGGGACTGAAGCTTTCTTT.

This sequence joins TRBV5-8 and TRBJ2-7; D possibly corresponds to TRBD1 (5 bases). Deletions cut 4 bases from V and 8 bases from J, with 19 bases between. The CDR3 contains 14 residues. Per germline, CDR1 SGHTS and CDR2 YDEGEE. CDR3 sequence (DNA): TGTGCCAGCAGCCCCGGCAACCTGGACATGAAGCAGTACTTC. As protein: CASSPGNLDMKQYF.

The chain joins TRBV19 to TRBJ2-2; D perhaps matches TRBD2 (7 bases). The germline V gene encodes CDR1 LNHDA and CDR2 SQIVND (reference sequence). Trimming removed 6 bases at V and 5 bases at J, with 19 bases between. The CDR3 runs 16 residues. The CDR3 protein is CASSPLGGAWTGELFF. Written as DNA, the CDR3 is TGTGCCAGTAGCCCGTTAGGGGGGGCCTGGACCGGGGAGCTGTTTTTT.

This CDR3 reads CAISSSGGASYEQFF. The CDR3 nucleotides read TGTGCCATCAGTTCTAGCGGGGGGGCCAGCTATGAGCAGTTCTTC. The rearrangement links TRBV10-3 to TRBJ2-1; 12 bases match TRBD2. CDR3 size: 15 residues. The germline V gene encodes CDR1 ENHRY and CDR2 SYGVKD. With V trimmed by 5 bases and J by 8 bases, 7 bases remained unmatched.

This rearrangement joins TRBV7-2 to TRBJ2-5, with 16 bases identical to TRBD2. V dropped 1 base and J dropped 5; count of bases not matched to a gene: 7. Germline V gene lookup returns CDR1 SGHTA and CDR2 FQGNSA. The CDR3 spans 18 residues. The CDR3: CASSLGPGLAGGPETQYF. CDR3 nucleotides: TGTGCCAGCAGCTTAGGCCCGGGACTAGCGGGGGGGCCCGAGACCCAGTACTTC.

The chain combines TRBV9 with TRBJ1-4; tentative D call: TRBD1 (6 bases). The CDR3 length is 15 residues. Per the germline V gene, CDR1 is SGDLS and CDR2 is YYNGEE. V was cut by 4 bases and J by 0 bases, with 10 bases left in between. Here the CDR3 reads CASSSTGTTNEKLFF. The CDR3 DNA follows: TGTGCCAGCAGCTCCACAGGGACAACTAATGAAAAACTGTTTTTT. The whole variable domain, filled in from reference TRBV9 and TRBJ1-4, reads DSGVTQTPKHLITATGQRVTLRCSPRSGDLSVYWYQQSLDQGLQFLIQYYNGEERAKGNILERFSAQQFPDLHSELNLSSLELGDSALYFCASSSTGTTNEKLFFGSGTQLSVL.

The chain links TRBV2 to TRBJ1-4; 7 bases are a match to TRBD1. V shed 7 bases, J shed 0 bases, and the junction held 5 bases outside the gene matches. The CDR3 sequence is 15 residues long. The germline CDR1 and CDR2 sequences are SNHLY and FYNNEI. DNA of the CDR3: TGTGCCAGCAAGGGGACAGCCGCAACTAATGAAAAACTGTTTTTT. This codes for CASKGTAATNEKLFF.

The chain has TRBV5-1 and TRBJ1-1; no definite D call. This CDR3 spans 13 amino acids. The germline CDR1 and CDR2 sequences are SGHRS and YFSETQ. V was shortened by 5 bases and J by 1 base, with 9 bases between the two germline ends. The CDR3 protein is CASRGDGNTEAFF. The CDR3 coding sequence is TGCGCCAGCAGGGGCGACGGGAACACTGAAGCTTTCTTT. The full variable domain, completed using reference TRBV5-1 and TRBJ1-1, is KAGVTQTPRYLIKTRGQQVTLSCSPISGHRSVSWYQQTPGQGLQFLFEYFSETQRNKGNFPGRFSGRQFSNSRSEMNVSTLELGDSALYLCASRGDGNTEAFFGQGTRLTVV.

V usage is TRBV3-1 (or the pseudogene TRBV3-2) and J usage is TRBJ1-1; D is ambiguous. This CDR3 comprises 14 residues. With 3 bases removed from V and 2 bases from J, the gap between germline ends came to 10 bases. CDR1 is LGHDT and CDR2 is YNNKEL in the germline V gene (reference sequence). In DNA, the CDR3 is TGTGCCAGCAGCCAGGACTTGAGTAACACTGAAGCTTTCTTT. It encodes CASSQDLSNTEAFF.

To note about this clone: The junction and the germline gene differ at one end; a read error may be behind it. At the DNA level, this CDR3 is encoded by other sequences in the same sample as well. V usage is TRBV18 and J usage is TRBJ1-4; no clear D. In germline, CDR1 is KGHSH, CDR2 LQKENI. The CDR3 runs to 13 residues. The CDR3 protein is CASSPGLDEKLFF. The DNA of the CDR3 is TGCGCCAGCTCACCAGGTTTGGATGAAAAACTGTTTTTT.